This TCR beta chain appears in the sequencing data of a study of blood T cell repertoires in COVID-19. Study background: Acute-phase and convalescent COVID-19 samples originated in the United States, Italy and Spain.

Original processing methods: From reference gene primer amplification, estimates of nucleated cell counts were derived. Generated by immunoSEQ multiplex PCR, the TCRdb table keeps only in-frame clones and is missing some. The V and J calls and clone size are taken from that table; D and trimming were inferred from the DNA. The data contain about 220,000 clones, about 90% of them singletons. Deletions cut 3 bases from V and 4 bases from J, with 8 bases between. The length of the CDR3 is 13 residues. CDR1 and CDR2 from the germline V gene are SGHTS and YDEGEE. This receptor was identified in a man aged 35 to 55 with active or convalescent COVID-19. The chain links TRBV5-8 to TRBJ2-4; a weak D match, TRBD1 (6 bases). Sequenced: peripheral blood. The CDR3 is CASSSTGKNIQYF. CDR3 in DNA: TGTGCCAGCAGCTCGACAGGAAAAAACATTCAGTACTTC.